The 22 T cell receptor beta chains below were found in one sample sequenced in a study of blood T cell repertoires in COVID-19. The repertoire was sequenced with immunoSEQ multiplex PCR; TCRdb's copy has only in-frame clones and lacks some. The table shows a few hundred thousand clones, with less than 90% occurring only once. The specimen sequenced was PBMCs or T cells enriched from blood (not recorded which). Receptors were obtained from a middle-aged woman who had recovered from COVID-19.

This clone has a handful of counts. This specimen includes other DNA sequences encoding the same CDR3. The chain recombines TRBV9 with TRBJ2-5; D unclear. The germline gives CDR1 SGDLS, CDR2 YYNGEE. The length of the CDR3 is 14 residues. Trimming pared 0 bases from V and 1 base from J, leaving 7 bases between. The CDR3 bases are TGTGCCAGCAGCGTAGGGTCAGGCCAAGAGACCCAGTACTTC. It translates to CASSVGSGQETQYF.

The gene calls are TRBV27 and TRBJ2-1, with 9 nucleotides matching TRBD1. V shed 6 bases, J shed 15 bases, and the junction held 12 bases outside the gene matches. This CDR3 contains 13 residues. Germline assignment: CDR1 MNHEY and CDR2 SMNVEV (reference sequence). CDR3 residues: CASRGTGRTVPFF. The CDR3 bases are TGTGCCAGCAGAGGGACAGGGAGGACCGTGCCGTTCTTC.

V gene TRBV10-3 combines with J gene TRBJ1-2; D is possibly TRBD1 (5 bases). The V and J ends lost 7 bases and 2 bases respectively, with 11 bases between them. This CDR3 has 13 residues. CDR1 ENHRY and CDR2 SYGVKD come from the germline V gene. The CDR3 bases are TGTGCCATCACGGGGGGGTTAAACTATGGCTACACCTTC. Encoded protein: CAITGGLNYGYTF.

V usage is TRBV6-5 and J usage is TRBJ1-1, with TRBD1 as a possible D gene (6 bases). V was pared by 6 bases and J by 0 bases, with 8 bases between. The CDR3 contains 13 residues. Germline V gene lookup returns CDR1 MNHEY and CDR2 SVGAGI. The CDR3 reads CASRRTVNTEAFF. CDR3 DNA: TGTGCCAGCAGACGGACAGTGAACACTGAAGCTTTCTTT.

This chain connects TRBV3-1 (or the pseudogene TRBV3-2) to TRBJ1-2, with 7 positions matching TRBD1. V shed 0 bases and J 6 bases; nucleotides not matched to a gene: 7. CDR1 LGHDT and CDR2 YNNKEL come from the germline V gene (reference sequence). The CDR3 consists of 15 residues. This CDR3 reads CASSQDVGTEDGYTF. CDR3 nucleotides: TGTGCCAGCAGCCAAGACGTCGGGACAGAAGATGGCTACACCTTC.

This clone has just a few counts. The chain joins TRBV11-2 to TRBJ2-3; TRBD2 agrees at 7 bases. V was clipped by 5 bases and J by 6 bases; unmatched bases: 11. Germline V gene lookup returns CDR1 SGHAT and CDR2 FQNNGV. This CDR3 spans 15 amino acids. The CDR3 loop reads CASSLSGRAGDTQYF. Here the CDR3 DNA reads TGTGCCAGCAGCCTCAGTGGGAGGGCCGGTGATACGCAGTATTTT.

V usage is TRBV19 and J usage is TRBJ2-1, with 8 nucleotides matching TRBD2. Germline V gene sequence: CDR1 LNHDA, CDR2 SQIVND (reference sequence). V was pared by 2 bases and J by 3 bases, with 3 bases of the junction left unmatched. The CDR3 length is 15 residues. The CDR3 bases are TGTGCCAGTAGTATAACGGGAGGGATCTACAATGAGCAGTTCTTC. This codes for CASSITGGIYNEQFF.

The chain uses TRBV27 and TRBJ1-6; D unresolved. CDR1 is MNHEY and CDR2 is SMNVEV in the germline V gene (reference sequence). The length of the CDR3 is 14 residues. V was shortened by 6 bases and J by 7 bases, with 13 bases between the two germline ends. CDR3 region: CASRSQVWNSPLHF. In DNA, the CDR3 is TGTGCCAGCAGGTCGCAGGTTTGGAATTCACCCCTCCACTTT.

The rearrangement uses TRBV7-2 and TRBJ1-4, with 9 bases aligning to TRBD1. The CDR3 has 15 amino acids. The trim removed 5 bases at V and 7 bases at J, leaving 8 bases unmatched. Germline CDR1 and CDR2: SGHTA and FQGNSA. CDR3 loop: CASSQSGTGIEKLFF. The DNA for the CDR3 is TGTGCCAGCAGCCAGTCAGGGACAGGGATTGAAAAACTGTTTTTT. The full variable domain, with the rest looked up from reference TRBV7-2 and TRBJ1-4, is GAGVSQSPSNKVTEKGKDVELRCDPISGHTALYWYRQSLGQGLEFLIYFQGNSAPDKSGLPSDRFSAERTGGSVSTLTIQRTQQEDSAVYLCASSQSGTGIEKLFFGSGTQLSVL.

The rearrangement links TRBV18 to TRBJ1-1; TRBD1 agrees at 7 bases. Germline V CDR1 and CDR2: KGHSH, LQKENI. J lost 1 base, V lost 4 bases, and 6 bases had no gene match. The CDR3 is 15 amino acids. Here the CDR3 DNA reads TGTGCCAGCTCACATCCGGGACAGAGGAACACTGAAGCTTTCTTT. Encoded protein: CASSHPGQRNTEAFF.

CDR3 amino acids: CASSLGTPSINTGELFF. The CDR3 DNA follows: TGTGCCAGCAGCTTGGGGACTCCTAGCATAAACACCGGGGAGCTGTTTTTT. V usage is TRBV13 and J usage is TRBJ2-2; maybe TRBD2 (6 bases). The CDR3 length is 17 residues. CDR1 and CDR2 (germline): PRHDT, FYEKMQ (reference sequence). Trimming stripped 3 bases from V and 2 bases from J, with 16 bases between.

V gene TRBV25-1 combines with J gene TRBJ1-2, with TRBD1 as a possible D gene (6 bases). Germline CDR1 reads MGHDK; CDR2 reads SYGVNS. CDR3 size: 13 residues. Trimming left V 5 bases short and J 8 bases short, with 15 bases between. The CDR3 DNA reads TGTGCCAGCAGTAAAACTGTCCAGGGGGGCTACACCTTC. It is translated as CASSKTVQGGYTF.

This clone was seen a handful of times. CDR3 nucleotide sequence: TGTGCCAGCCGGGGACAGGAAAACATTCAGTACTTC. The encoded protein is CASRGQENIQYF. V gene TRBV28 combines with J gene TRBJ2-4; TRBD1 agrees at 8 bases. The length of the CDR3 is 12 residues. J was trimmed by 5 bases and V by 8 bases; bases with no gene match: 2. From germline, CDR1 is MDHEN and CDR2 SYDVKM.

The J gene is TRBJ2-3, the V gene TRBV25-1; 9 bases fit TRBD2. J lost 1 base, V lost 4 bases, and 3 bases had no gene match. This CDR3 spans 15 amino acids. CDR1 is MGHDK and CDR2 is SYGVNS in the germline V gene. The CDR3 DNA reads as TGTGCCAGCAGTGCCGTAGCGGGAGGCACAGATACGCAGTATTTT. This encodes CASSAVAGGTDTQYF.

This clone was picked up one time. V usage is TRBV7-9 and J usage is TRBJ2-3; D perhaps matches TRBD2 (6 bases). Germline V gene lookup returns CDR1 SEHNR and CDR2 FQNEAQ (reference sequence). V gave up 3 bases and J gave up 2 bases, with 6 bases separating them. There are 13 residues in the CDR3. CDR3 DNA sequence: TGTGCCAGCAGCTTGGGACTCACAGATACGCAGTATTTT. This gives the protein CASSLGLTDTQYF.

This clone was counted once. The V and J genes are TRBV7-9 and TRBJ1-1; no clear D. CDR3 length equals 14 residues. With 8 bases removed from V and 4 bases from J, the gap between germline ends came to 17 bases. Germline V gives CDR1 SEHNR, CDR2 FQNEAQ (reference sequence). This chain's CDR3 is CASDPVSSLTEAFF. In DNA form, the CDR3 reads TGTGCCAGCGACCCTGTTAGCTCCCTCACTGAAGCTTTCTTT.

This chain links TRBV2 with TRBJ2-1; possible D gene TRBD2, 5 bases. The CDR3 loop spans 16 amino acids. The ends were cut back, 3 bases at V and 2 bases at J, with 14 bases in the middle. Germline V CDR1 and CDR2: SNHLY, FYNNEI. The CDR3 loop is CASSERSTEAYNEQFF. Here the CDR3 DNA reads TGTGCCAGCAGTGAGCGTAGCACGGAGGCCTACAATGAGCAGTTCTTC.

V is TRBV7-8 and J is TRBJ2-1, with 8 bases matching TRBD2. Germline V gene lookup returns CDR1 SGHVS and CDR2 FQNEAQ. CDR3 length: 14 residues. Unmatched junction bases numbered 10, after V lost 6 bases and J lost 9 bases. The CDR3 is CASRWVPSGGEQFF. Written as DNA, the CDR3 is TGTGCCAGCAGATGGGTCCCAAGCGGGGGTGAGCAGTTCTTC.

The V gene is TRBV7-9, the J gene TRBJ2-1; D possibly corresponds to TRBD2 (6 bases). The CDR3 spans 15 residues. Germline values: CDR1 SEHNR, CDR2 FQNEAQ (reference sequence). V gave up 5 bases and J gave up 10 bases, with 21 bases separating them. The CDR3 spells CASSPKSGAGDEQFF. For the CDR3, the DNA is TGTGCCAGCAGCCCCAAGTCGGGAGCAGGAGACGAGCAGTTCTTC.

The chain combines TRBV19 with TRBJ2-7; TRBD1 might be the D (5 bases). The V gene's germline CDR1 is LNHDA and CDR2 SQIVND (reference sequence). CDR3 length: 15 residues. Deletions cut 2 bases from V and 5 bases from J, with 16 bases between. The CDR3 region is CASSIYRKGHHEQYF. The DNA of the CDR3 is TGTGCCAGTAGTATATACAGGAAAGGTCACCACGAGCAGTACTTC.

The V and J genes are TRBV7-2 and TRBJ2-1; 10 nucleotides line up with TRBD1. Germline V gives CDR1 SGHTA, CDR2 FQGNSA. CDR3 length: 16 amino acids. Unmatched junction bases numbered 9, after V lost 1 base and J lost 9 bases. CDR3 in DNA: TGTGCCAGCAGCTTAGATTTCTACGGACAGGGGGGTGAGCAGTTCTTC. Translation gives CASSLDFYGQGGEQFF.

The chain combines TRBV2 with TRBJ1-5, with D possibly being TRBD1 (5 bases). Germline V gene data show CDR1 as SNHLY and CDR2 as FYNNEI. CDR3 size: 15 residues. The V end lost 3 bases, the J end lost 2 bases, and 11 bases lay between the germline ends. The CDR3 region is CASSEDTVGNQPQHF. The CDR3, as DNA: TGTGCCAGCAGTGAGGACACGGTGGGCAATCAGCCCCAGCATTTT.